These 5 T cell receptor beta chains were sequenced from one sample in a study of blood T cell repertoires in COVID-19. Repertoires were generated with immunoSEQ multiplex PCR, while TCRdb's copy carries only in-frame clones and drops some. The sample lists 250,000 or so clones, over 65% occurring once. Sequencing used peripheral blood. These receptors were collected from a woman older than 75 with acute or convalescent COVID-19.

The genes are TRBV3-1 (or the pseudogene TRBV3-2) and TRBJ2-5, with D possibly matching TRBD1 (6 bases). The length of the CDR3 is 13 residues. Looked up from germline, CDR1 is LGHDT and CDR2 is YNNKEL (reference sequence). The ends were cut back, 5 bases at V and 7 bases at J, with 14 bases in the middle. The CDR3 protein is CASSVMARGTQYF. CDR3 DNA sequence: TGTGCCAGCAGCGTCATGGCCAGGGGGACCCAGTACTTC.

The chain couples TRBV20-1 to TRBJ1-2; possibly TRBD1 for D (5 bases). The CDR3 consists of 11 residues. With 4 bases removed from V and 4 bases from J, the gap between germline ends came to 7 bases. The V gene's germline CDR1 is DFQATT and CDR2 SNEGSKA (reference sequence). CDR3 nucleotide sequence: TGCAGTGCTACCAGGGTCTATGGCTACACCTTC. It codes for CSATRVYGYTF.

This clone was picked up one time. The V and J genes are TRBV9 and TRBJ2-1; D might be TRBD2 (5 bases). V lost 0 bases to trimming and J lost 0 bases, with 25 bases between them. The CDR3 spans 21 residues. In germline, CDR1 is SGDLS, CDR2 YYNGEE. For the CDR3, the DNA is TGTGCCAGCAGCGTAGCCCCAATAACGAGCCCGGGGAAGAGCTCCTACAATGAGCAGTTCTTC. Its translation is CASSVAPITSPGKSSYNEQFF.

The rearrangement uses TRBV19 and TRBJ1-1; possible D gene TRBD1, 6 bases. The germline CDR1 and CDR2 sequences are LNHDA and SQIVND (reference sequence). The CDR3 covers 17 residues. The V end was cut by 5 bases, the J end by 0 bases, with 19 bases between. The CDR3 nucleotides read TGTGCCAGTAGTCCCCCTACAGGGACGACAATGAACACTGAAGCTTTCTTT. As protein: CASSPPTGTTMNTEAFF.

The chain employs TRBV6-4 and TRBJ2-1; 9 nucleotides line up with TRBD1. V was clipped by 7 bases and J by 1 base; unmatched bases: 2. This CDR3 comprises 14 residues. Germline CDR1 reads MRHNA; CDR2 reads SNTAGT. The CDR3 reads CASKGQGSYNEQFF. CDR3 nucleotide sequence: TGTGCCAGCAAAGGACAGGGGTCCTACAATGAGCAGTTCTTC.